These 15 T cell receptor beta chains were all obtained from the same sample, sequenced in a study of blood T cell repertoires in COVID-19. Only in-frame clones appear in the TCRdb table, and some are missing; sequencing was by immunoSEQ multiplex PCR. The sample includes hundreds of thousands of clones, 85% of them seen just once. Sequenced input: peripheral blood. The receptors stem from a human donor in a cohort sampled during active COVID-19.

This clone was counted once. The chain carries TRBV5-1 and TRBJ2-1; D might be TRBD2 (6 bases). Germline CDR1 is SGHRS and CDR2 is YFSETQ. The ends were cut back, 7 bases at V and 0 bases at J, with 11 bases in the middle. The CDR3 has 14 residues. The CDR3 is CASSRGSSYNEQFF. The CDR3 DNA sequence: TGCGCCAGCTCTCGGGGGAGCTCCTACAATGAGCAGTTCTTC.

This chain uses TRBV5-1 with TRBJ1-2, with a tentative D call TRBD1 (5 bases). Per germline, CDR1 SGHRS and CDR2 YFSETQ. The germline V and J ends were trimmed by 4 bases and 3 bases, with 19 bases remaining between them. The CDR3 spans 16 residues. CDR3 sequence (DNA): TGCGCCAGCAGCCCGGGTCAGGGTGGCGTCGACTATGGCTACACCTTC. It specifies CASSPGQGGVDYGYTF. Based on the CDR3 plus reference TRBV5-1 and TRBJ1-2, the full variable domain is KAGVTQTPRYLIKTRGQQVTLSCSPISGHRSVSWYQQTPGQGLQFLFEYFSETQRNKGNFPGRFSGRQFSNSRSEMNVSTLELGDSALYLCASSPGQGGVDYGYTFGSGTRLTVV.

The chain combines TRBV6-1 with TRBJ2-1, with 12 bases that match TRBD1. Germline CDR1 reads MNHNS; CDR2 reads SASEGT. The CDR3 has 15 residues. The junction had 4 bases not matched to a gene; V was cut back by 1 base and J by 9 bases. This chain's CDR3 is CASSEDGTGGIEQFF. CDR3 nucleotide sequence: TGTGCCAGCAGTGAAGACGGGACAGGGGGCATTGAGCAGTTCTTC.

This chain joins TRBV7-9 and TRBJ1-5; no definite D call. Germline lookup yields CDR1 SEHNR and CDR2 FQNEAQ (reference sequence). Trimming took 6 bases from V and 13 from J, leaving 13 bases between them. The CDR3 length is 11 residues. In DNA form, the CDR3 reads TGTGCCAGCAGTCAAGGGAGCAGTCAGCATTTT. It translates to CASSQGSSQHF.

The J gene is TRBJ2-5, the V gene TRBV5-6; TRBD2 agrees at 7 bases. V shed 4 bases, J shed 14 bases, and the junction held 14 bases outside the gene matches. The CDR3 is 13 amino acids. Germline CDR1 SGHDT, CDR2 YYEEEE. The CDR3 reads CASSRVGSRELYF. The CDR3 DNA sequence: TGTGCCAGCAGCAGGGTGGGGTCGCGGGAGCTCTACTTC.

CDR3 sequence reads: CASSLGTGDGNQPQHF. CDR3 sequence (DNA): TGCGCCAGCAGCTTAGGGACAGGGGATGGCAATCAGCCCCAGCATTTT. J is TRBJ1-5 and V is TRBV5-1; TRBD1 agrees at 10 bases. J was trimmed by 2 bases and V by 2 bases; bases with no gene match: 4. The CDR3 is made up of 16 amino acids. Germline V gene lookup returns CDR1 SGHRS and CDR2 YFSETQ.

This chain's CDR3 is CASSLVIASGETQYF. The CDR3 coding sequence is TGTGCCAGCAGCTTAGTAATTGCTAGCGGAGAGACCCAGTACTTC. The chain employs TRBV7-2 and TRBJ2-5; 7 nucleotides line up with TRBD2. The CDR3 contains 15 residues. In germline, CDR1 is SGHTA, CDR2 FQGNSA. The ends lost 1 base at V and 4 bases at J; junction bases unmatched: 6.

The V call is TRBV27, the J call TRBJ1-2, with D maybe TRBD1 (5 bases). The germline V gene encodes CDR1 MNHEY and CDR2 SMNVEV (reference sequence). The V gene lost 0 bases and the J gene lost 9 bases, with 11 bases spanning the gap. The CDR3 is 13 amino acids. The CDR3 DNA reads as TGTGCCAGCAGTTTATCTGGGGCGCTGAGCTACACCTTC. Encoded protein: CASSLSGALSYTF.

The J gene is TRBJ2-1, the V gene TRBV7-9; 10 bases are shared with TRBD2. The V segment lost 5 bases and the J segment 0 bases; nucleotides outside the gene matches: 4. The length of the CDR3 is 16 residues. The germline gives CDR1 SEHNR, CDR2 FQNEAQ (reference sequence). The CDR3 spells CASSPSSGSSYNEQFF. The CDR3 DNA reads TGTGCCAGCAGCCCGTCTAGCGGGAGCTCCTACAATGAGCAGTTCTTC.

The chain is built from TRBV3-1 (or the pseudogene TRBV3-2) and TRBJ2-7, with D unclear. Trimming stripped 4 bases from V and 4 bases from J, with 14 bases between. Germline V gene data show CDR1 as LGHDT and CDR2 as YNNKEL (reference sequence). The CDR3 runs 14 residues. For the CDR3, the DNA is TGTGCCAGCAGCCCCCCTACCACCATTTACGAGCAGTACTTC. Encoded protein: CASSPPTTIYEQYF.

The chain is built from TRBV29-1 and TRBJ2-7; D is possibly TRBD2 (6 bases). This CDR3 comprises 13 residues. The germline gives CDR1 SQVTM, CDR2 ANQGSEA. With 6 bases removed from V and 1 base from J, the gap between germline ends came to 13 bases. The chain's CDR3 is CSVWRGTSYEQYF. As DNA, the CDR3 is TGCAGCGTCTGGAGGGGAACATCCTACGAGCAGTACTTC.

The chain joins TRBV5-4 to TRBJ2-1; 8 positions agree with TRBD2. The V segment lost 2 bases and the J segment 8 bases; nucleotides outside the gene matches: 12. CDR1 and CDR2 (germline): SGHNT, YYREEE (reference sequence). CDR3 length equals 16 residues. In DNA form, the CDR3 reads TGTGCCAGCAGCTTTCGGAGCGGGAGAGGGTTCGATGAGCAGTTCTTC. It codes for CASSFRSGRGFDEQFF.

The rearrangement joins TRBV6-5 to TRBJ1-2; maybe TRBD1 (6 bases). Trimming pared 2 bases from V and 6 bases from J, leaving 10 bases between. The CDR3 covers 13 residues. Germline V gene data show CDR1 as MNHEY and CDR2 as SVGAGI. CDR3 protein: CASSYRGYHGYTF. CDR3 nucleotide sequence: TGTGCCAGCAGTTACAGGGGGTATCATGGCTACACCTTC.

The chain links TRBV28 to TRBJ1-4; no definite D call. Germline V gene lookup returns CDR1 MDHEN and CDR2 SYDVKM. V was clipped by 6 bases and J by 5 bases, with 13 bases between them. The length of the CDR3 is 14 residues. Here the CDR3 DNA reads TGTGCCAGCAGGAACCTCGCGGGCAATGAAAAACTGTTTTTT. Its translation is CASRNLAGNEKLFF.

The chain uses TRBV27 and TRBJ2-3, with 7 bases fitting TRBD2. Germline V gene sequence: CDR1 MNHEY, CDR2 SMNVEV (reference sequence). This CDR3 contains 14 residues. The junction had 2 bases not matched to a gene; V was cut back by 5 bases and J by 0 bases. The CDR3 DNA follows: TGTGCCAGCAGTATCGGGGGGAGCACAGATACGCAGTATTTT. The encoded protein is CASSIGGSTDTQYF.